This T cell receptor beta chain derives from a study of response to subunit inactivated influenza vaccine. Comment on this clonotype: Antigen: not known.

Study findings and constraints: Each seasonal influenza vaccination recruits few new T cells, the authors suggested.

TCRdb ran MiXCR on the RT-PCR reads and lists one entry per CDR3 protein. This table holds around 750,000 distinct CDR3 sequences, 21% found once. V lost 5 bases and J lost 9, with 19 bases in between. The CDR3 has 13 residues. Per germline, CDR1 DFQATT and CDR2 SNEGSKA (reference sequence). This sequence originates from a man aged 45-65 years who received an inactivated influenza vaccine. The gene calls are TRBV20-1 and TRBJ2-5; D is possibly TRBD1 or TRBD2 (5 bases each). The material was PBMCs from blood, obtained roughly 5 days after vaccination. The CDR3 coding sequence is TGCAGTGCTGCCGGGACGGTGCATGGGGCCCAGTACTTC. It yields the protein CSAAGTVHGAQYF.